The entry below describes one T cell receptor (beta chain). This entry is derived from a study of blood T cell repertoires in COVID-19. Profiling relied on immunoSEQ multiplex PCR, and the TCRdb table lists in-frame clones only, not all of them. Seen here are nearly 45,000 clones, around 90% observed once, and the top ten hold approximately 23%. This CDR3 comprises 16 residues. The V and J ends lost 4 bases and 4 bases, in that order; junction bases with no gene match: 11. Germline V gene data show CDR1 as MNHEY and CDR2 as SVGEGT. Sequenced input: peripheral blood. This sequence joins TRBV6-2 or TRBV6-3 and TRBJ2-3; 7 bases map to TRBD1. The source of this sequence is a woman aged 80 or older in a cohort sampled during active or convalescent COVID-19. DNA for the CDR3: TGTGCCAGCAGTTCAACCCGGACAGGTAGCGCAGATACGCAGTATTTT. Translation: CASSSTRTGSADTQYF.